This TCR beta chain was observed in a study of cytomegalovirus exposure and HLA in healthy donors. Study context: Unique TCRs numbering some 80 million, obtained from HLA-typed donors, made up an early data release.

In the case of this clone: The target antigen is unknown.

Study findings and constraints: Later on, a genetic analysis was performed. It linked a missense variant in DCLRE1C with V- and J-gene trimming of TCR beta. The authors enumerated under 200 TCR beta chains as linked to cytomegalovirus. There were several of the most significant clusters that appeared linked to common viral pathogens in a later analysis.

The germline V gene has CDR1 MNHEY and CDR2 SMNVEV (reference sequence). Trimming shortened V by 3 bases and J by 8 bases, and 25 bases separated the two germline ends. The CDR3 runs 18 residues. The PCR was carried out with 60 Vbeta primers and 13 Jbeta primers. Sequenced by immunoSEQ multiplex PCR; TCRdb stores in-frame clones only, minus some. Its table records some 84,000 clones. Material for sequencing was PBMCs. This receptor was obtained from a man aged 45 to 65 in good health and CMV-seronegative. J is TRBJ1-4 and V is TRBV27, with D unclear. The CDR3 DNA reads TGTGCCAGCAGTTTTGAGTCTTCGGGTGCGGTTCTTGGGGAAAAACTGTTTTTT. It specifies CASSFESSGAVLGEKLFF.